The rows below give T cell receptor beta chains drawn from one sample of a study of identical twins. Each CDR3 protein gets one entry after TCRdb re-called the 5' RACE reads with MiXCR. The sample comprises some 440,000 distinct CDR3 sequences, less than 25% of which are singletons, and approximately 2.9% rests with the top ten. The sample was also reused in another study, on T cells expressing NK-cell markers.

Sequences were obtained from CD4+ T cells sorted from blood. The receptors were sampled from a woman between 18 and 29 years old in good health. The CDR3 runs from the conserved cysteine through the conserved F or W. The D gene is left open where the match is weak. Some rows have no size entry. The others give once, few or many, or a class for an expanded clone.

d_gene: -
v_gene: TRBV20-1
len: 12
j_gene: TRBJ2-5
abundance: few
CDR3aa: CSAGRGLETQYF
CDR3nt: TGCAGTGCTGGTAGGGGGTTAGAGACCCAGTACTTC

d_gene: -
v_gene: TRBV12-3/TRBV12-4
len: 13
j_gene: TRBJ1-1
abundance: many
CDR3aa: CASSLNLFTEAFF
CDR3nt: TGTGCCAGCAGTTTAAACTTATTTACTGAAGCTTTCTTT

d_gene: -
v_gene: TRBV9
len: 15
j_gene: TRBJ1-1
abundance: few
CDR3aa: CASSVAPESNTEAFF
CDR3nt: TGTGCCAGCAGCGTAGCTCCGGAATCGAACACTGAAGCTTTCTTT

d_gene: TRBD1
v_gene: TRBV5-1
len: 19
j_gene: TRBJ2-1
abundance: few
CDR3aa: CASSLSFSPQGAKGNEQFF
CDR3nt: TGCGCCAGCAGCTTAAGTTTTTCCCCCCAGGGGGCGAAAGGAAATGAGCAGTTCTTC

d_gene: TRBD1
v_gene: TRBV12-3/TRBV12-4
len: 18
j_gene: TRBJ2-3
abundance: -
CDR3aa: CASSLAGQSPPRTDTQYF
CDR3nt: TGTGCCAGCAGTTTAGCGGGACAGTCACCCCCGAGGACAGATACGCAGTATTTT

d_gene: -
v_gene: TRBV7-9
len: 11
j_gene: TRBJ2-1
abundance: -
CDR3aa: CATGGGAVLFF
CDR3nt: TGTGCCACAGGGGGGGGGGCTGTTCTGTTCTTC

d_gene: -
v_gene: TRBV4-2
len: 14
j_gene: TRBJ1-2
abundance: -
CDR3aa: CASSQEVRNYGYTF
CDR3nt: TGTGCCAGCAGCCAAGAAGTGCGGAACTATGGCTACACCTTC

d_gene: TRBD2
v_gene: TRBV29-1
len: 14
j_gene: TRBJ2-7
abundance: few
CDR3aa: CSVGSLAGTYEQYF
CDR3nt: TGCAGCGTTGGGTCTCTAGCGGGGACCTACGAGCAGTACTTC

d_gene: -
v_gene: TRBV12-3/TRBV12-4
len: 17
j_gene: TRBJ2-6
abundance: few
CDR3aa: CASSRPLLRSGANVLTF
CDR3nt: TGTGCCAGCAGTCGCCCCCTGTTAAGGTCTGGGGCCAACGTCCTGACTTTC

d_gene: -
v_gene: TRBV5-5
len: 15
j_gene: TRBJ1-3
abundance: few
CDR3aa: CASSLWRAPGNTIYF
CDR3nt: TGTGCCAGCAGCTTGTGGAGGGCTCCTGGAAACACCATATATTTT

d_gene: TRBD2
v_gene: TRBV10-3
len: 16
j_gene: TRBJ2-1
abundance: -
CDR3aa: CAISGGGTSFRREQFF
CDR3nt: TGTGCCATCAGTGGAGGGGGGACTAGTTTCCGTCGTGAGCAGTTCTTC

d_gene: -
v_gene: TRBV12-3/TRBV12-4
len: 12
j_gene: TRBJ2-7
abundance: -
CDR3aa: CASSLADRLRYF
CDR3nt: TGTGCCAGCAGTTTAGCCGACAGGTTGCGGTACTTC

d_gene: -
v_gene: TRBV3-1
len: 13
j_gene: TRBJ1-1
abundance: few
CDR3aa: CASSQGLVTEAFF
CDR3nt: TGTGCCAGCAGCCAGGGACTGGTGACTGAAGCTTTCTTT

d_gene: -
v_gene: TRBV4-1
len: 16
j_gene: TRBJ2-3
abundance: -
CDR3aa: CASSQRTHSSTDTQYF
CDR3nt: TGCGCCAGCAGCCAACGGACACACTCTAGCACAGATACGCAGTATTTT

d_gene: TRBD2
v_gene: TRBV12-3/TRBV12-4
len: 15
j_gene: TRBJ2-3
abundance: -
CDR3aa: CASRPSGRLVDTQYF
CDR3nt: TGTGCCAGCAGACCTAGCGGGAGGCTGGTAGATACGCAGTATTTT

d_gene: TRBD2
v_gene: TRBV5-1
len: 17
j_gene: TRBJ2-7
abundance: -
CDR3aa: CASSLGWRGISPSEQYF
CDR3nt: TGCGCCAGCAGCTTGGGTTGGCGGGGGATCTCTCCTAGCGAGCAGTACTTC

d_gene: -
v_gene: TRBV5-1
len: 14
j_gene: TRBJ2-3
abundance: many
CDR3aa: CASSLRDHTDTQYF
CDR3nt: TGCGCCAGCAGCCTCCGGGACCACACAGATACGCAGTATTTT

d_gene: TRBD1
v_gene: TRBV28
len: 16
j_gene: TRBJ2-4
abundance: few
CDR3aa: CASSLLDRLAKNIQYF
CDR3nt: TGTGCCAGCAGTTTACTGGACAGGCTAGCCAAAAACATTCAGTACTTC

d_gene: -
v_gene: TRBV3-1
len: 15
j_gene: TRBJ2-1
abundance: few
CDR3aa: CASSPTVGSYNEQFF
CDR3nt: TGTGCCAGCAGCCCGACGGTGGGTTCCTACAATGAGCAGTTCTTC

d_gene: TRBD2
v_gene: TRBV20-1
len: 15
j_gene: TRBJ2-3
abundance: -
CDR3aa: CSAGSGQDITDTQYF
CDR3nt: TGCAGTGCTGGTAGCGGGCAAGATATCACAGATACGCAGTATTTT

d_gene: -
v_gene: TRBV7-2
len: 14
j_gene: TRBJ2-3
abundance: -
CDR3aa: CASSFIGRADTQYF
CDR3nt: TGTGCCAGCAGCTTCATTGGAAGGGCAGATACGCAGTATTTT

d_gene: TRBD2
v_gene: TRBV11-2
len: 18
j_gene: TRBJ2-3
abundance: -
CDR3aa: CASSWRIMTSGVADTQYF
CDR3nt: TGTGCCAGCAGCTGGAGGATTATGACTAGCGGTGTCGCAGATACGCAGTATTTT

d_gene: TRBD1
v_gene: TRBV3-1
len: 13
j_gene: TRBJ1-2
abundance: few
CDR3aa: CASTQGDSYGYTF
CDR3nt: TGTGCCAGCACCCAAGGGGACAGCTATGGCTACACCTTC

d_gene: -
v_gene: TRBV7-2
len: 15
j_gene: TRBJ1-4
abundance: many
CDR3aa: CASSLRGTGIEKLFF
CDR3nt: TGTGCCAGCAGCTTAAGGGGCACAGGGATCGAAAAACTGTTTTTT

d_gene: -
v_gene: TRBV5-1
len: 17
j_gene: TRBJ2-6
abundance: -
CDR3aa: CASSFQGSLSGANVLTF
CDR3nt: TGCGCCAGCAGCTTCCAGGGGTCCCTCTCTGGGGCCAACGTCCTGACTTTC

d_gene: -
v_gene: TRBV19
len: 15
j_gene: TRBJ1-5
abundance: -
CDR3aa: CASSIARSGNQPQHF
CDR3nt: TGTGCCAGTAGTATAGCAAGATCGGGCAATCAGCCCCAGCATTTT

d_gene: -
v_gene: TRBV20-1
len: 12
j_gene: TRBJ2-7
abundance: once
CDR3aa: CSASGVAYEQYF
CDR3nt: TGCAGTGCTAGCGGGGTTGCCTACGAGCAGTACTTC

d_gene: -
v_gene: TRBV10-3
len: 15
j_gene: TRBJ2-7
abundance: few
CDR3aa: CAISGSGAPRVEQYF
CDR3nt: TGTGCCATCAGTGGATCCGGGGCCCCTCGGGTTGAGCAGTACTTC